This T cell receptor (beta chain) was recorded in a study of T-cell memory formation after mild COVID-19. V was trimmed by 5 bases and J by 5 bases, leaving 12 bases between them. Germline loops: CDR1 MNHNY, CDR2 SVGAGI (reference sequence). This CDR3 is built from 13 residues. Employing constant-segment primers, 5'RACE generated TCR alpha and TCR beta cDNA libraries bearing sample barcodes and UMIs. TCRdb used MiXCR to reprocess the 5' RACE reads, holding one entry per CDR3 protein. The sample carries some 300,000 distinct CDR3 sequences, roughly a fifth recorded once. This clonotype was sampled from a man between 18 and 35 years old who had mild COVID-19 (a few samples of this study predate the infection). Cell type and time point are not known. This sequence joins TRBV6-6 and TRBJ2-5; the D gene is possibly TRBD1 (6 bases). Input material: PBMCs or a T cell subset sorted from them (not recorded which). The CDR3 protein is CASSRQQGETQYF. The CDR3 DNA reads TGTGCCAGCAGTAGGCAGCAGGGGGAGACCCAGTACTTC.